This note documents a single T cell receptor (beta chain) sequence. This clonotype was picked up many times. Its cognate antigen has yet to be identified. Base qualities are not recorded, but no much larger clone differs from it by a single base. This entry belongs to a study of T-cell reconstitution after alpha-beta-depleted transplantation in children (dated by TCRdb to the mid-2010s). About the study as a whole: T-cell immune reconstitution after TCRalphabeta/CD19-depleted allogeneic hematopoietic cell transplantation in children was quantitatively tracked in the study by means of TCR repertoire profiling.

The germline V gene encodes CDR1 SGHRS and CDR2 YFSETQ. V gives up 5 bases and J gives up 4 bases, and the segment between their germline ends measures 15 bases. The CDR3 holds 15 amino acids from the cysteine to the phenylalanine. Of all the DNA, just the CDR3 is kept, 45 bases in frame from base 1. Beyond this particular receptor, the publication reports: The high TCRbeta diversity at day 60 in some patients was ascribed to recipient T cells and intrathymic progenitors that had survived conditioning. Over subsequent months, a decline in hyperexpanded clone frequencies was noted, and after one year, T-cell counts and TCRbeta diversity were mostly ascribed to newly produced T cells. Apparently early alphabetaT-cell count recovery about two months after transplant reportedly relied on only several hundred rapidly expanded clones derived from non-depleted graft cells.

Library method: PCR. The data were produced on an Illumina HiSeq 2500. TCR libraries were prepared with molecular barcoding, using unique molecular identifiers to normalize TCRbeta repertoire quantification. TCRdb's own reprocessing of the public reads used fastp at Q25 and MiXCR and kept productive beta chains. All rows with the same CDR3 protein become a single entry with the most common DNA and genes. Here the sample has a few hundred thousand distinct CDR3 sequences; 10% occur a single time. Less than 8% of the sample comes from the top ten. The treatment or condition label on this specimen signifies: allogeneic hematopoietic cell transplantation with graft depleted of TCRalphabeta T cells and CD19 B cells. The transplant recipients were children given TCRalphabeta/CD19-depleted allogeneic hematopoietic cell grafts.

The clonotype comes from a boy under three years old with acute myeloid leukemia, due to receive a stem cell transplant. The sample consisted of PBMCs, taken before TCRalphabeta/CD19-depleted stem cell transplant. Recombination connected TRBV5-1 to TRBJ2-2; the D gene could be TRBD1 or TRBD2, each one agreeing over 6 bases. For the CDR3, the sequence is CASSPGGGITGELFF. The sequence in DNA is TGCGCCAGCAGTCCCGGAGGGGGTATCACCGGGGAGCTGTTTTTT.